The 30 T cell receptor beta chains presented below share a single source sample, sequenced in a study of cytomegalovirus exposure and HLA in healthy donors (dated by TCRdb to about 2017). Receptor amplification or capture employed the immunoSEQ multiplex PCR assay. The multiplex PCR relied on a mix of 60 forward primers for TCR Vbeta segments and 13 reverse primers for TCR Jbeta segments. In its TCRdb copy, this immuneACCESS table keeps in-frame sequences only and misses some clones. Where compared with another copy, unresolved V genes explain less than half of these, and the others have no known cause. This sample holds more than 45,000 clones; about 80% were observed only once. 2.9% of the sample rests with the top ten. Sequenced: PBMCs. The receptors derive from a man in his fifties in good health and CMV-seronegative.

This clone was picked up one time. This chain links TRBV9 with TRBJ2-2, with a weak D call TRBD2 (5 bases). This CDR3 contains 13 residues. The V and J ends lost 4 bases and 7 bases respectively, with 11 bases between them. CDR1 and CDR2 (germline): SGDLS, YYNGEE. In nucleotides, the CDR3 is TGTGCCAGCAGCCCCCTGGGGAGCGGGGAGCTGTTTTTT. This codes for CASSPLGSGELFF.

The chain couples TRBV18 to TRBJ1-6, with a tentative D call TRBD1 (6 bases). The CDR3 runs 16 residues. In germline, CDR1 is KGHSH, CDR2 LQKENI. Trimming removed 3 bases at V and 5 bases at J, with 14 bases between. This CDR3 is CASSPGAGANNSPLHF. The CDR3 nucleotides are TGTGCCAGCTCACCGGGGGCGGGAGCTAATAATTCACCCCTCCACTTT.

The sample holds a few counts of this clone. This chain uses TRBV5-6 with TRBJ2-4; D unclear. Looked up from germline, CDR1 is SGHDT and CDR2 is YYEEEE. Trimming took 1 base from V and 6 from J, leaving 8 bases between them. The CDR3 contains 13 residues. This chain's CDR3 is CASSLMEINIQYF. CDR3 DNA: TGTGCCAGCAGCTTGATGGAGATAAACATTCAGTACTTC.

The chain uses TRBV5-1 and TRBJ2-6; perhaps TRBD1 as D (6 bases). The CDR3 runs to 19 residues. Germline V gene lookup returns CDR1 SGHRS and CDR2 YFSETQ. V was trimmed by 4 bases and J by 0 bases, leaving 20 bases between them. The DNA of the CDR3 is TGCGCCAGCAGCATGGACACAGGGAATCTCAACTCTGGGGCCAACGTCCTGACTTTC. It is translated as CASSMDTGNLNSGANVLTF.

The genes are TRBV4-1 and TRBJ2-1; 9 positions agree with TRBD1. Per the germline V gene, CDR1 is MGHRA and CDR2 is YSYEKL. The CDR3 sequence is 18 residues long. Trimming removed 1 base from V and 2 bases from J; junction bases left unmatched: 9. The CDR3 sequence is CASSQGGQGKSPYNEQFF. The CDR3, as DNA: TGCGCCAGCAGCCAAGGGGGACAGGGAAAAAGTCCCTACAATGAGCAGTTCTTC.

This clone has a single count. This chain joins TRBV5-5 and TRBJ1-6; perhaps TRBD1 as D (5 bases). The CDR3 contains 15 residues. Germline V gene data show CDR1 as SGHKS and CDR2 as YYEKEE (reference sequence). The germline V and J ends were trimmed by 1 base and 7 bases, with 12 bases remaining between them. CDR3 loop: CASSLFQGGNSPLHF. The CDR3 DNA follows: TGTGCCAGCAGCTTGTTTCAGGGTGGAAATTCACCCCTCCACTTT.

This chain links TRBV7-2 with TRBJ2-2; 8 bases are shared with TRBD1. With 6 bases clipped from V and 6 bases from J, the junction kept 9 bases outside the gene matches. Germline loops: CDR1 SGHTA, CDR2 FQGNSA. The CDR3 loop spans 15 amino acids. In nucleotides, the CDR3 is TGTGCCAGCAGTAGCCGGGACAGGAGTTCCGGGGAGCTGTTTTTT. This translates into CASSSRDRSSGELFF.

This CDR3 reads CASSSPLAGEYQETQYF. The DNA for the CDR3 is TGTGCCAGCAGCTCCCCACTAGCGGGGGAGTACCAAGAGACCCAGTACTTC. The chain combines TRBV28 with TRBJ2-5, with TRBD2 identical over 11 bases. The trim removed 6 bases at V and 0 bases at J, leaving 9 bases unmatched. The CDR3 sequence is 17 residues long. The germline gives CDR1 MDHEN, CDR2 SYDVKM. Supplemented by reference TRBV28 and TRBJ2-5, the full variable domain reads DVKVTQSSRYLVKRTGEKVFLECVQDMDHENMFWYRQDPGLGLRLIYFSYDVKMKEKGDIPEGYSVSREKKERFSLILESASTNQTSMYLCASSSPLAGEYQETQYFGPGTRLLVL.

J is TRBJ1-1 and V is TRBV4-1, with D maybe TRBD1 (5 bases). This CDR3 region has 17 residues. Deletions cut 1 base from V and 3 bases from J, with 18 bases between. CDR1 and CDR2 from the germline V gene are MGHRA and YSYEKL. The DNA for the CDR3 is TGCGCCAGCAGCCAAGTCTTGACAGAAGGCCCGTACACTGAAGCTTTCTTT. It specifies CASSQVLTEGPYTEAFF.

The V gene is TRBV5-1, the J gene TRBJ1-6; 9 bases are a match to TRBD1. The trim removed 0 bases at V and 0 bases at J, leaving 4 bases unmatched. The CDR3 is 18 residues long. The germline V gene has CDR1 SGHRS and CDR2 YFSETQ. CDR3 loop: CASSLGGQGFSYNSPLHF. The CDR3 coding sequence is TGCGCCAGCAGCTTGGGGGGACAGGGTTTCTCCTATAATTCACCCCTCCACTTT.

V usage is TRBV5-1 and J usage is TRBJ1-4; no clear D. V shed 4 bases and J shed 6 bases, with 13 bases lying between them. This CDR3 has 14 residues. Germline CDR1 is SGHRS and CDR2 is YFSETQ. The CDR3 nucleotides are TGCGCCAGCAGCGATCGGGGAGATCATGAAAAACTGTTTTTT. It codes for CASSDRGDHEKLFF.

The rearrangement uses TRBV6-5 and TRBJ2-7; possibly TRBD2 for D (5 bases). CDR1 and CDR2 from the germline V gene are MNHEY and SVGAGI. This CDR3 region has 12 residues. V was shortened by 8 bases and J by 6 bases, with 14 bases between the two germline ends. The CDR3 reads CASATGSSEQYF. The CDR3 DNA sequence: TGTGCCAGCGCGACTGGGAGCTCCGAGCAGTACTTC.

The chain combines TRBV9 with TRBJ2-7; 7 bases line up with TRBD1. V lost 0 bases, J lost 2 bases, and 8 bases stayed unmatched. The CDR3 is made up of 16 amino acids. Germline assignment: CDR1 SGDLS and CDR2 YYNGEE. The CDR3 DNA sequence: TGTGCCAGCAGCGTAGAGTCCGGGACAGCCCCCTACGAGCAGTACTTC. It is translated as CASSVESGTAPYEQYF. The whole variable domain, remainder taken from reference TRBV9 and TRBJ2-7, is DSGVTQTPKHLITATGQRVTLRCSPRSGDLSVYWYQQSLDQGLQFLIQYYNGEERAKGNILERFSAQQFPDLHSELNLSSLELGDSALYFCASSVESGTAPYEQYFGPGTRLTVT.

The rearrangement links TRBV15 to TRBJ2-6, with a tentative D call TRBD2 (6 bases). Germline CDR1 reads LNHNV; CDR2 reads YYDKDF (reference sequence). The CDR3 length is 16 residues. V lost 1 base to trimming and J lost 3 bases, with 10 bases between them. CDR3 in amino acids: CATSRGGDYGANVLTF. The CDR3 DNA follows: TGTGCCACCAGCAGAGGGGGGGATTATGGGGCCAACGTCCTGACTTTC.

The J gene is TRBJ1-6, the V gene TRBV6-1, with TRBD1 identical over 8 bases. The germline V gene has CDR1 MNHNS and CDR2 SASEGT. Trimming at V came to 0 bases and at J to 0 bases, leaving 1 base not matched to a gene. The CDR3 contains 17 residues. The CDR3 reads CASSEATGGSYNSPLHF. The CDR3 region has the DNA TGTGCCAGCAGTGAAGCTACAGGGGGCTCCTATAATTCACCCCTCCACTTT.

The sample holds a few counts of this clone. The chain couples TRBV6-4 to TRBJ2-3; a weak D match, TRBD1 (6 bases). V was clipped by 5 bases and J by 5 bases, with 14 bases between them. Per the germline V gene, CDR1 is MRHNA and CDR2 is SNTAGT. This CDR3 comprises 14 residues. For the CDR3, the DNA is TGTGCCAGCAGTTTCAGGGGCGCCGAAGATACGCAGTATTTT. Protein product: CASSFRGAEDTQYF.

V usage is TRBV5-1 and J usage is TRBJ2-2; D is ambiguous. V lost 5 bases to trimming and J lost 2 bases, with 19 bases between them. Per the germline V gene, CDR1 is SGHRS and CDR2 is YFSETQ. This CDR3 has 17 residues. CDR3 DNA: TGCGCCAGCAGTGGAACCGCCGGAGCGATTAACACCGGGGAGCTGTTTTTT. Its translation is CASSGTAGAINTGELFF.

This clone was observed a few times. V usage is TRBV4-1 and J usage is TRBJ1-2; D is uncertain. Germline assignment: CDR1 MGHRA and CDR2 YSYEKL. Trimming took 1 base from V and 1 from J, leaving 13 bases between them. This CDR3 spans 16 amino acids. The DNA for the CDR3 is TGCGCCAGCAGCCAAGCTCCCTCCGGGATTAACTATGGCTACACCTTC. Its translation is CASSQAPSGINYGYTF.

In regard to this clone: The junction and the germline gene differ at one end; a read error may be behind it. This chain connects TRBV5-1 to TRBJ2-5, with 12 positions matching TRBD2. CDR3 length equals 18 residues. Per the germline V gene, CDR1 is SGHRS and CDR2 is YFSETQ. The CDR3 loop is CASSFLAGGRFGQEAQYF. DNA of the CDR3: TGCGCCAGCAGCTTTCTAGCGGGGGGGCGTTTCGGTCAAGAGGCCCAGTACTTC.

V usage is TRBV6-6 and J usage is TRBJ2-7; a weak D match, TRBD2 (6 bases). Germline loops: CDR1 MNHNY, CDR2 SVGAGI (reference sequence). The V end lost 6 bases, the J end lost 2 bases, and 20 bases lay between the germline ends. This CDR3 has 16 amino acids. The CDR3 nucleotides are TGTGCCAGCAGGCATCTGGAGGGACCAGACCCCTACGAGCAGTACTTC. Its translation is CASRHLEGPDPYEQYF.

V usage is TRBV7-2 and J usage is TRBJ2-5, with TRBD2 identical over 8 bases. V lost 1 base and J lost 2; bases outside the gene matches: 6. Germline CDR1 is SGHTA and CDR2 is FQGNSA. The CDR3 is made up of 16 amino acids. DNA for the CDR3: TGTGCCAGCAGCTTAGAATTTAGCGGGGTACAAGAGACCCAGTACTTC. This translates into CASSLEFSGVQETQYF.

The DNA for the CDR3 is TGTGCCAGTAGTCCCAACACAGATACGCAGTATTTT. Translation: CASSPNTDTQYF. The V call is TRBV19, the J call TRBJ2-3; D is ambiguous. Trimming took 5 bases from V and 2 from J, leaving 5 bases between them. CDR3 length: 12 residues. Germline V gene data show CDR1 as LNHDA and CDR2 as SQIVND (reference sequence).

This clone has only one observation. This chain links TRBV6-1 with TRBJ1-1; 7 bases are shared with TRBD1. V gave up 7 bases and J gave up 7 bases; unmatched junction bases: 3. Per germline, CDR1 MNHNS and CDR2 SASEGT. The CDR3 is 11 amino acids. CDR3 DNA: TGTGCCAGCAACCGACAGGGTGAAGCTTTCTTT. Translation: CASNRQGEAFF.

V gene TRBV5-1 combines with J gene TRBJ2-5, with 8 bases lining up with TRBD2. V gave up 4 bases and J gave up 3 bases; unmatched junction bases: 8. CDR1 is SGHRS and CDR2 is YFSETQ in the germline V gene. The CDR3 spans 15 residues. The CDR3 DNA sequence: TGCGCCAGCAGCGAGGCCGGGACTAGAAAAGAGACCCAGTACTTC. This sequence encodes CASSEAGTRKETQYF.

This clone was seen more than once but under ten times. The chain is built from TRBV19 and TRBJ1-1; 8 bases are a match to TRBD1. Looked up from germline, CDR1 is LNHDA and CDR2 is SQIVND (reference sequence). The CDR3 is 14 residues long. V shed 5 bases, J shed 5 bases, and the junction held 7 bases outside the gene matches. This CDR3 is CASSFQGARTEAFF. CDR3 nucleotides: TGTGCCAGTAGTTTCCAGGGGGCGCGTACTGAAGCTTTCTTT.

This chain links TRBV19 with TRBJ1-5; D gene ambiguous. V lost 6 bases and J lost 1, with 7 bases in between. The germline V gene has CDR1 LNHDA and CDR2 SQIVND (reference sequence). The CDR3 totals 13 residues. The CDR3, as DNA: TGTGCCAGTAGGGGCGGGAGCAATCAGCCCCAGCATTTT. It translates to CASRGGSNQPQHF.

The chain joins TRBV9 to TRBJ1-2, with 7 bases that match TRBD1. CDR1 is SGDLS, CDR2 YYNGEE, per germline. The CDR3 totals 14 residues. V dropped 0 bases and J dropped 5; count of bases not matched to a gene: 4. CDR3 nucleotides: TGTGCCAGCAGCGTAGCGGCAGGGGGGTATGGCTACACCTTC. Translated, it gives CASSVAAGGYGYTF.

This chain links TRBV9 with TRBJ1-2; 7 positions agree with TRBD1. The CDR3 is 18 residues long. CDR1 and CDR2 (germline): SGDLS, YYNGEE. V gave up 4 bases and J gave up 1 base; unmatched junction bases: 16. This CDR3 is CASSNGRHRDRDNYGYTF. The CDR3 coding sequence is TGTGCCAGCAGCAATGGGAGACACCGGGACAGAGATAACTATGGCTACACCTTC.

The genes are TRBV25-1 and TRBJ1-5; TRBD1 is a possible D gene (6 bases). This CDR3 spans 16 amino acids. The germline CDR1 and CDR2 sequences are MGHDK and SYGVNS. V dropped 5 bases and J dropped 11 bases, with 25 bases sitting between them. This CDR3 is CASSPRGGAPLGAQHF. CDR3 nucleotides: TGTGCCAGCAGTCCCCGGGGGGGGGCACCGCTTGGGGCCCAGCATTTT.

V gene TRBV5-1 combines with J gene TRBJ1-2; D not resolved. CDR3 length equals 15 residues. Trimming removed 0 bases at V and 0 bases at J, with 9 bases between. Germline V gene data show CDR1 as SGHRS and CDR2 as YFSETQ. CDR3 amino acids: CASSLEAVTNYGYTF. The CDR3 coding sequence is TGCGCCAGCAGCTTGGAGGCGGTTACTAACTATGGCTACACCTTC.